This TCR beta chain was recorded in a study of blood T cell repertoires in COVID-19. Overall study context: T cells, B-cell-depleted T cells, or PBMCs provided the cDNA or gDNA that served as material.

This CDR3 has 15 amino acids. CDR1 is ENHRY, CDR2 SYGVKD, per germline. V was cut by 10 bases and J by 4 bases, with 22 bases left in between. Produced via immunoSEQ multiplex PCR; TCRdb's table is partial and in-frame only. The table has around 320,000 clones, around 88% seen once. The genes are TRBV10-3 and TRBJ2-5; D possibly corresponds to TRBD2 (7 bases). Sequenced: peripheral blood. The TCR originated in a woman younger than 45 who had recovered from COVID-19. CDR3 sequence reads: CATAVGGGRGETQYF. In DNA, the CDR3 is TGTGCCACCGCTGTAGGGGGGGGCCGTGGAGAGACCCAGTACTTC.